This record looks at one T cell receptor (beta chain) sequence and its context. The target antigen is unknown. This entry comes from a study of cytomegalovirus exposure and HLA in healthy donors. On the study more broadly: Most genotyped donors, around 78% of fewer than 400, had Caucasian-associated genetic ancestry.

PCR employed 60 Vbeta and 13 Jbeta primers. Data came from immunoSEQ multiplex PCR; TCRdb stores just in-frame clones and leaves some out. This table lists roughly 220,000 clones. Study findings and constraints: Relative to equally common others, HLA-associated TCR beta chains showed greater clonal expansion in a later analysis.

V lost 0 bases and J lost 8, with 19 bases in between. Germline CDR1 and CDR2: MNHEY and SVGAGI. The CDR3 sequence is 16 residues long. The receptor was derived from a girl aged 2-9 years in good health and CMV-seropositive. This chain uses TRBV6-5 with TRBJ1-2; D perhaps matches TRBD1 (6 bases). The sequenced material came from PBMCs. This CDR3 is CASSYSASGRGGGYTF. As DNA, the CDR3 is TGTGCCAGCAGTTACTCGGCGTCGGGACGTGGGGGCGGCTACACCTTC.